The rows below give T cell receptor beta chains drawn from one sample of a study of beta chain features in type 1 diabetes. The protocol was immunoSEQ multiplex PCR, while the TCRdb copy is restricted to in-frame clones and leaves out a portion. The table includes 20,000 to 25,000 clones, about 70% detected once. Material: stem cell memory CD4+ T cells from blood. Receptor source: a middle-aged woman with type 1 diabetes. Both conserved end residues are part of each CDR3. The order of the fields is V gene, D gene, J gene, clone size, CDR3 DNA, CDR3 protein. A D gene is named only where the DNA matches it firmly. Rows give clone size only sometimes, using once, few, many, or a class for an expanded clone.

TRBV6-6	-	TRBJ1-2	few	TGTGCCAGCAGCCCGAACTATGGCTACACCTTC	CASSPNYGYTF
TRBV4-1	-	TRBJ2-5	few	TGCGCCAGCAGCCGCATATGGGCCCCAGGGTTCCGAGAGACCCAGTACTTC	CASSRIWAPGFRETQYF
TRBV28	TRBD1	TRBJ1-5	few	TGTGCCAGCAGTTACTCAGGGGGCCGGGGCAATCAGCCCCAGCATTTT	CASSYSGGRGNQPQHF
TRBV5-4	-	TRBJ1-2	-	TGTGCCAGCAGCTTTGCAGCGTTGGACTATGGCTACACCTTC	CASSFAALDYGYTF
TRBV2	TRBD1	TRBJ2-4	-	TGTGCCAGCAGGGCAGGGGGTCTTGGCAAAAACATTCAGTACTTC	CASRAGGLGKNIQYF
TRBV6-1	-	TRBJ1-1	-	TGTGCCAGCCTACGGGTGAACACTGAAGCTTTCTTT	CASLRVNTEAFF
TRBV4-3	-	TRBJ2-6	-	TGCGCCAGCAGCCGGGAGACGGGACAAGACTCTGGGGCCAACGTCCTGACTTTC	CASSRETGQDSGANVLTF
TRBV6-5	-	TRBJ2-1	-	TGTGCCAGCAGTTACTCGGCGGGACTCTCCTACAATGAGCAGTTCTTC	CASSYSAGLSYNEQFF
TRBV7-9	-	TRBJ1-6	-	TGTGCCAGCAGCGGTAGACAGGCCTATAATTCACCCCTCCACTTT	CASSGRQAYNSPLHF
TRBV4-3	-	TRBJ1-2	few	TGCGCCAGCAGCCAAGACCGGGAACAGACCTACACCTTC	CASSQDREQTYTF
TRBV5-1	-	TRBJ2-4	-	TGCGCCAGCAGCTTAAGTCAGCCAGGGAACATTCAGTACTTC	CASSLSQPGNIQYF
TRBV5-1	TRBD2	TRBJ2-3	-	TGCGCCAGCAGCTTGCCAGCGGGGGGCACAGATACGCAGTATTTT	CASSLPAGGTDTQYF
TRBV5-4	-	TRBJ1-2	few	TGTGCCAGCAGCTTGGGGGGGCTCACCAAGGGCTACACCTTC	CASSLGGLTKGYTF
TRBV5-4	-	TRBJ2-6	-	TGTGCCAGCAGCCACGCAGGGGCAGCCGGCTCTGGGGCCAACGTCCTGACTTTC	CASSHAGAAGSGANVLTF
TRBV28	TRBD1	TRBJ1-2	few	TGTGCCAGCAGCTTGATCTCCGGGACAGGGGGGTATGGCTACACCTTC	CASSLISGTGGYGYTF
TRBV7-9	-	TRBJ2-3	-	TGTGCCAGCAGCCCCTTAATCTCGCGGGGAGGTACGCAGTATTTT	CASSPLISRGGTQYF
TRBV18	TRBD1	TRBJ1-1	-	TGTGCCAGCTCACCGGGGACAGTCACGAACACTGAAGCTTTCTTT	CASSPGTVTNTEAFF
TRBV7-2	-	TRBJ1-1	-	TGTGCCAGCAGCTTAGTGGATCCAGGGCACACTGAAGCTTTCTTT	CASSLVDPGHTEAFF
TRBV19	-	TRBJ1-4	-	TGTGCCAGTACCGACAGGAAGGCTAATGAAAAACTGTTTTTT	CASTDRKANEKLFF
TRBV28	TRBD1	TRBJ1-5	-	TGTGCCAGCATTACGGGACAGGTTTTTAGCAATCAGCCCCAGCATTTT	CASITGQVFSNQPQHF
TRBV28	-	TRBJ2-5	-	TGTGCCAGCAGTCCCGGCGGGGCCCCTAAAGAGACCCAGTACTTC	CASSPGGAPKETQYF
TRBV9	-	TRBJ1-1	-	TGTGCCAGCAGCGTAGTAGGAGGGTCAGCAGCTTTCTTT	CASSVVGGSAAFF
TRBV29-1	TRBD1	TRBJ1-2	-	TGCAGCGTCGCTCCGGAGGGGACAGGGACTAACTATGGCTACACCTTC	CSVAPEGTGTNYGYTF
TRBV11-2	-	TRBJ2-7	-	TGTGCCAGCAGCTCGGAGCGGGCCTACGAGCAGTACTTC	CASSSERAYEQYF
TRBV19	-	TRBJ1-4	-	TGTGCCAGTAGTGAGACAGCCTCTAATGAAAAACTGTTTTTT	CASSETASNEKLFF
TRBV7-2	TRBD2	TRBJ2-7	-	TGTGCCAGCAGCTTCGTCGGGACTAGCGTCTCCTACGAGCAGTACTTC	CASSFVGTSVSYEQYF
TRBV9	-	TRBJ1-1	once	TGTGCCAGCAGCGTAGGCCAGGGCCTGAACACTGAAGCTTTCTTT	CASSVGQGLNTEAFF
TRBV7-3	-	TRBJ2-7	few	TGTGCCAGCAGCTTAGCCAGCTCCTACGAGCAGTACTTC	CASSLASSYEQYF
TRBV7-2	-	TRBJ2-7	few	TGTGCCAGCAGCCCTATAGGACAGATCTACGAGCAGTACTTC	CASSPIGQIYEQYF
TRBV6-6	-	TRBJ1-1	once	TGTGCCAGCAGCCCCGGGGGGAAAAACCCTGAAGCTTTCTTT	CASSPGGKNPEAFF
TRBV2	-	TRBJ2-3	-	TGTGCCAGCAGTGCCGAAAGCAAGAGAACAGATACGCAGTATTTT	CASSAESKRTDTQYF
TRBV5-6	-	TRBJ1-5	few	TGTGCCAGCAGCCGGTGGAGCAATCAGCCCCAGCATTTT	CASSRWSNQPQHF
TRBV28	TRBD1	TRBJ1-2	-	TGTGCCAGCAGCCCCGGGACAGAGGCGACCTGGGGGAGGAACTATGGCTACACCTTC	CASSPGTEATWGRNYGYTF
TRBV7-3	TRBD2	TRBJ2-3	-	TGTGCCAGCAGCTCCCTAGCGGCCCGCACAGATACGCAGTATTTT	CASSSLAARTDTQYF
TRBV7-9	TRBD2	TRBJ2-3	few	TGTGCCAGCAGCTTTACTAGCGGGCCAGATACGCAGTATTTT	CASSFTSGPDTQYF
TRBV11-2	-	TRBJ1-4	few	TGTGCCAGCAGCCCGTCCGGTAATGAAAAACTGTTTTTT	CASSPSGNEKLFF
TRBV5-1	TRBD1	TRBJ2-7	few	TGCGCCAGCAGTATAGGGGGCACGTACGAGCAGTACTTC	CASSIGGTYEQYF
TRBV7-2	TRBD1	TRBJ1-4	-	TGTGCCAGCACCACCAACCCAGGGGGCAATGAAAAACTGTTTTTT	CASTTNPGGNEKLFF
TRBV19	-	TRBJ1-5	-	TGTGCCAGTAGCCCATACGGACAGAATCAGCCCCAGCATTTT	CASSPYGQNQPQHF
TRBV5-1	TRBD2	TRBJ2-3	-	TGCGCCAGCAGCCCTCCCGGGACTAACACAGATACGCAGTATTTT	CASSPPGTNTDTQYF
TRBV6-6	TRBD1	TRBJ1-5	once	TGTGCCAGCAGACAGCGACAGGGTGGTCAGCCCCAGCATTTT	CASRQRQGGQPQHF
TRBV7-9	-	TRBJ1-1	-	TGTGCCAGCAGCTTAAGGCCCGAGGACACTGAAGCTTTCTTT	CASSLRPEDTEAFF
TRBV5-8	-	TRBJ1-5	once	TGTGCCAGCAGCCCTGGCTCCCAGGATAATCAGCCCCAGCATTTT	CASSPGSQDNQPQHF
TRBV6-5	-	TRBJ1-3	-	TGTGCCAGCCGCGACAGGCTCTCTGGAAACACCATATATTTT	CASRDRLSGNTIYF
TRBV25-1	-	TRBJ1-4	-	TGTGCCAGCAGTCCAAGTGGGACAACTTATAATGAAAAACTGTTTTTT	CASSPSGTTYNEKLFF
TRBV7-9	TRBD1	TRBJ1-1	-	TGTGCCAGCAGCTTATACGGGACAGGGGGCACTGAAGCTTTCTTT	CASSLYGTGGTEAFF
TRBV6-6	TRBD2	TRBJ2-7	-	TGTGCCAGCAGTTACATCAGCGGGGCCCGCTACGAGCAGTACTTC	CASSYISGARYEQYF
TRBV9	TRBD1	TRBJ1-2	-	TGTGCCAGCAGCGAGGGACAGGGCTATGGCTACACCTTC	CASSEGQGYGYTF
TRBV7-2	TRBD1	TRBJ2-5	-	TGTGCCAGCAGCATACAGGGGCACGCAGAGACCCAGTACTTC	CASSIQGHAETQYF
TRBV27	TRBD2	TRBJ2-5	-	TGTGCCAGCAGACCGAATAGCGGGCGTGCCTCCTGGGGGACCCAGTACTTC	CASRPNSGRASWGTQYF
TRBV19	TRBD1	TRBJ1-5	few	TGTGCCAGTAGTACCGGGACAGGGGGCGTACAGCCCCAGCATTTT	CASSTGTGGVQPQHF
TRBV6-5	-	TRBJ2-1	-	TGTGCCAGCAGTTACTTCGGCGGGACCTACAATGAGCAGTTCTTC	CASSYFGGTYNEQFF
TRBV2	-	TRBJ1-1	-	TGTGCCAGCAGTCTACAGGGAAACACTGAAGCTTTCTTT	CASSLQGNTEAFF